The 9 T cell receptor beta chains below come from one sample, sequenced in a study of blood T cell repertoires in COVID-19. Some clones are missing from TCRdb's copy, which holds only in-frame ones; the method was immunoSEQ multiplex PCR. This sample has 300,000 to 500,000 clones, with around 89% found just once. Sequences were obtained from PBMCs or T cells enriched from blood (not recorded which). The receptors here all came from a woman under 40 with acute COVID-19.

The genes are TRBV3-1 (or the pseudogene TRBV3-2) and TRBJ1-4; TRBD1 might be the D (5 bases). Germline V gene data show CDR1 as LGHDT and CDR2 as YNNKEL (reference sequence). V was shortened by 0 bases and J by 3 bases, with 11 bases between the two germline ends. This CDR3 is 16 amino acids long. In DNA, the CDR3 is TGTGCCAGCAGCCAAGATGTATACAGGCCTAATGAAAAACTGTTTTTT. Its protein is CASSQDVYRPNEKLFF.

V gene TRBV25-1 combines with J gene TRBJ1-3, with 7 bases matching TRBD1. Germline V CDR1 and CDR2: MGHDK, SYGVNS. The J segment lost 4 bases and the V segment lost 6 bases, leaving 9 bases of the junction unmatched. The CDR3 consists of 15 residues. The CDR3, as DNA: TGTGCCAGCAGGGAAGGCGGCAGGGGGGGAAACACCATATATTTT. Translated, it gives CASREGGRGGNTIYF.

This clone was picked up a small number of times. V usage is TRBV18 and J usage is TRBJ1-3; weak D call: TRBD1 (5 bases). Between the trimmed V and J ends, which lost 1 base and 0 bases, there was a span of 10 bases. Per the germline V gene, CDR1 is KGHSH and CDR2 is LQKENI. The CDR3 sequence is 16 residues long. The CDR3 DNA sequence: TGTGCCAGCTCACCACTTGACAGCGCCTCTGGAAACACCATATATTTT. Translation: CASSPLDSASGNTIYF.

The gene calls are TRBV30 and TRBJ2-5; 9 bases line up with TRBD1. This CDR3 is 15 amino acids long. The germline gives CDR1 GTSNPN, CDR2 SVGIG (reference sequence). V shed 5 bases and J 2 bases; nucleotides not matched to a gene: 9. The CDR3 region is CAWGTGLGIQETQYF. In DNA, the CDR3 is TGTGCCTGGGGGACAGGGTTGGGTATTCAAGAGACCCAGTACTTC.

V and J are TRBV14 and TRBJ1-6; D perhaps matches TRBD1 (5 bases). CDR1 and CDR2 (germline): SGHDN, FVKESK. V lost 0 bases to trimming and J lost 11 bases, with 8 bases between them. This CDR3 has 13 residues. The CDR3 region has the DNA TGTGCCAGCAGCCAAGATCTCAGGGCACCCCTCCACTTT. Protein sequence: CASSQDLRAPLHF.

This sequence joins TRBV5-1 and TRBJ2-3, with 7 bases fitting TRBD2. V gave up 4 bases and J gave up 5 bases; unmatched junction bases: 7. The germline V gene has CDR1 SGHRS and CDR2 YFSETQ. The length of the CDR3 is 14 residues. The CDR3 sequence is CASSPGGSLDTQYF. CDR3 bases: TGCGCCAGCAGCCCCGGGGGGTCCCTAGATACGCAGTATTTT.

The genes are TRBV7-9 and TRBJ1-2, with TRBD1 matching over 7 bases. The germline CDR1 and CDR2 sequences are SEHNR and FQNEAQ (reference sequence). The CDR3 covers 12 residues. V gave up 5 bases and J gave up 6 bases; unmatched junction bases: 3. The CDR3 coding sequence is TGTGCCAGCAGCCGCGGGACAGATGGCTACACCTTC. Protein sequence: CASSRGTDGYTF.

This clone was recorded only once. J is TRBJ2-4 and V is TRBV20-1; a possible D gene is TRBD2 (6 bases). Trimming pared 3 bases from V and 0 bases from J, leaving 12 bases between. CDR3 size: 15 residues. Germline CDR1 and CDR2: DFQATT and SNEGSKA (reference sequence). CDR3 nucleotides: TGCAGTGCTAGTAGACGGGGACTAGCCAAAAACATTCAGTACTTC. It encodes CSASRRGLAKNIQYF.

The chain couples TRBV5-1 to TRBJ2-7; tentatively, D is TRBD2 (5 bases). The CDR3 runs to 15 residues. Per the germline V gene, CDR1 is SGHRS and CDR2 is YFSETQ. The ends were cut back, 5 bases at V and 0 bases at J, with 15 bases in the middle. CDR3 nucleotides: TGCGCCAGCAGTTTTACATTAGGGAGCTCCTACGAGCAGTACTTC. Its translation: CASSFTLGSSYEQYF.